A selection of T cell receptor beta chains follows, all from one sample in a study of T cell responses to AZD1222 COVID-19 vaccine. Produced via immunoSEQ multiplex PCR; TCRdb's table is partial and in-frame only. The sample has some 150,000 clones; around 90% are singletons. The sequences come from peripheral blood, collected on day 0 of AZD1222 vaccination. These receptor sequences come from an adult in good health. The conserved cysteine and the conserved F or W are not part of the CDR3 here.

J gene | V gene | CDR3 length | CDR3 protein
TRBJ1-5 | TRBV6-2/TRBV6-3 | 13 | ASSRWDPPTQPQH
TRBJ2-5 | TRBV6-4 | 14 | ASNHSKTSGQETQY
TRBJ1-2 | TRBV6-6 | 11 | ASRRINDYGYT
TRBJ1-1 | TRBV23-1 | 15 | ASSHPPTRQGASEAF
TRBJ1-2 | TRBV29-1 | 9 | SASGPYGYT
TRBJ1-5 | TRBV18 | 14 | ASSPSGTGGNQPQH
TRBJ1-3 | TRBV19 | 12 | ASSNGAAGNTIY
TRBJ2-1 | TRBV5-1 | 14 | ASSLIAGASYNEQF
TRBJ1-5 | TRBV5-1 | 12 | ASSSTGGAQPQH
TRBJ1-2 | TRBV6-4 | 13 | ASSTEAGANYGYT
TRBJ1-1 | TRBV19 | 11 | ASSVDRDTEAF
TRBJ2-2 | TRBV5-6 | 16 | ASSLAKGLSGHTGELF
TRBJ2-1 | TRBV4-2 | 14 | ASSQIAGEGTDEQF
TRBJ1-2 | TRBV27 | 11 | ASSAQTGWGYT
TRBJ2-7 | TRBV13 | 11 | ASSLQGYYEQY
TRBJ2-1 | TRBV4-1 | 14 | ASSQETSGRVDEQF
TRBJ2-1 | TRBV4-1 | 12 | ASRGLSLNNEQF
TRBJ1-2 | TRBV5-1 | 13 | ASSLDSPFNYGYT
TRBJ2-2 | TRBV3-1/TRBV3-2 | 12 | ASSQVVGIGELF
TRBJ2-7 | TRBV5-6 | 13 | ASSPGQGGSYEQY
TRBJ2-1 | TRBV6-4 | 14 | ASSETGGASGNEQF
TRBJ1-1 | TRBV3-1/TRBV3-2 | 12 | ASSQEHGNTEAF
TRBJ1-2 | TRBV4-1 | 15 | ASSQDRGRGGESGYT
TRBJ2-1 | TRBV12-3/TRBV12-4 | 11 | ASTRLAGGGKF
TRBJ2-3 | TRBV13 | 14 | ASSFTSGRAADTQY
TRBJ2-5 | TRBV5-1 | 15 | ASSLGLAGAGLETQY
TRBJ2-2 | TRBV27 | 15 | ASSLGQRTLNTGELF
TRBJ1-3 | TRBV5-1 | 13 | ASSLEPGVGNTIY
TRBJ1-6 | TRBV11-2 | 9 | ASSLGQVLH
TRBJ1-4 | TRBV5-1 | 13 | ASSLSPATNEKLF
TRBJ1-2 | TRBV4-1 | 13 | ASSPRDSTNYGYT
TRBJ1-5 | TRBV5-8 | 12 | ASSLVQTNQPQH
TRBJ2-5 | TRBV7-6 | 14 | ASSTTPSGYQETQY
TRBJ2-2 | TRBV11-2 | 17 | ASSLSISGGRAWTGELF
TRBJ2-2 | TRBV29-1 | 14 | SAQRRAGGMSGELF
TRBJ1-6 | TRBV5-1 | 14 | ASSLDPGVGNSPLH
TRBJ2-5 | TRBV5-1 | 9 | ASSMQETQY
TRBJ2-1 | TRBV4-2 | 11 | ASSQGGANEQF
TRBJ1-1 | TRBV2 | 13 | ASSEAGGRLTEAF
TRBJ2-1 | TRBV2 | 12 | ASRPGHLYNEQF
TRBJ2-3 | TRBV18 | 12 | ASSPRSEADTQY
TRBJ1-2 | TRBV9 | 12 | ASSVAPPGYGYT
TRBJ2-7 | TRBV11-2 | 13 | ASSLERTGGYEQY
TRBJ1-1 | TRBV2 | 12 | ASSFQTANTEAF
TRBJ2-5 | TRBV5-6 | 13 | ASSFLRGSQETQY
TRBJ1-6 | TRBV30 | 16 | AWSVRESPSSYNSPLH
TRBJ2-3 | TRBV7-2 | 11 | ASSLASTDTQY
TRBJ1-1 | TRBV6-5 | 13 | ASSYSSMGNTEAF
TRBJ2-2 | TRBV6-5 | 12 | ASSYQTGSGELF
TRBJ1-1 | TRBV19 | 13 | ASSIDQNGNTEAF
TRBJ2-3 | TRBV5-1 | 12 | ASSTGAGTDTQY